The T cell receptor beta chain under discussion was sequenced for a study of a mutant IDH1 vaccine in newly diagnosed glioma. Study summary: Administration of eight vaccinations to patients took place in weeks 1, 3, 5, 7, 11, 15, 19, 23. Antecedent treatment encompassed radiotherapy, temozolomide, or their combination; the majority received both.

This CDR3 region has 13 residues. The germline V gene has CDR1 SGHRS and CDR2 YFSETQ. The germline V and J ends were trimmed by 2 bases and 5 bases, with 11 bases remaining between them. Study findings and constraints: Most patients, roughly 92%, showed vaccine-induced immune responses. Pseudoprogression seemingly bore no relation to changes in top peripheral T cell clonotypes.

About this clone: Its antigen is undetermined.

This table comes from immunoSEQ multiplex PCR, and its TCRdb copy is limited to in-frame clones, with some not included. The sample holds around 46,000 clones, around 80% seen once. Time point meaning: week 5, during vaccination. Every vaccination contained 300 ug of the mutant IDH1 20-mer peptide and was paired with topical imiquimod. The V call is TRBV5-1, the J call TRBJ2-7, with a tentative D call TRBD2 (6 bases). Here the sequenced sample was PBMCs, taken from a glioma patient whose treatment included an IDH1 peptide vaccine. The receptor was derived from a man between 50 and 59 years old with glioma. CDR3 in amino acids: CASSFGSGDEQYF. The CDR3 nucleotides read TGCGCCAGCAGCTTCGGTAGCGGCGACGAGCAGTACTTC.